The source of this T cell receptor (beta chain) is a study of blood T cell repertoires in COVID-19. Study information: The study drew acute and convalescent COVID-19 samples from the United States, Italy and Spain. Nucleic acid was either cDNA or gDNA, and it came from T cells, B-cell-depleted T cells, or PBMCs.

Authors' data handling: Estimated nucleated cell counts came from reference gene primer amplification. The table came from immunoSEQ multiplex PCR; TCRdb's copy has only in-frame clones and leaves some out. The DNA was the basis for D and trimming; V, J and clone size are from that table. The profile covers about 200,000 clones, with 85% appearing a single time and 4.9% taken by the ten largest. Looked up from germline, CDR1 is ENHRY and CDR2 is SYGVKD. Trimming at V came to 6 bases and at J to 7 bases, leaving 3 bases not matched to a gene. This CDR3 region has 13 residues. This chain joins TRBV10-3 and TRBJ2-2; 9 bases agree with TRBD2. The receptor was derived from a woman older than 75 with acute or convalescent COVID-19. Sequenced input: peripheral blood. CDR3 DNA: TGTGCCATCAGGGCGGGAGGGCTCGGGGAGCTGTTTTTT. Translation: CAIRAGGLGELFF.